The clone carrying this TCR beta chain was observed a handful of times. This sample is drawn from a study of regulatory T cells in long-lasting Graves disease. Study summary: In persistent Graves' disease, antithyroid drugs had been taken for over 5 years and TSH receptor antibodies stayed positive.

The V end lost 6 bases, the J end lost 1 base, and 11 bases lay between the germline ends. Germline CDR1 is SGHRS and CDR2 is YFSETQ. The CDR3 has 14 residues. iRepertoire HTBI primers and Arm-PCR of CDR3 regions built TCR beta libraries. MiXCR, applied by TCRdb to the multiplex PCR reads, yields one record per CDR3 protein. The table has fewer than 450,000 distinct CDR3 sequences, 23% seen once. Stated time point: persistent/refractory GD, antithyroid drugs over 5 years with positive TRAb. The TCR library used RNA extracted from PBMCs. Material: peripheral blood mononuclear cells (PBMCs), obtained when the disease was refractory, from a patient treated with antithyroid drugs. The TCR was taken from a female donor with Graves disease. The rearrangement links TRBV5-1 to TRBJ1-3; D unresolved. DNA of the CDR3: TGCGCCAGCACCCCCGACCTGTCTGGAAACACCATATATTTT. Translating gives CASTPDLSGNTIYF.